The entry below gives a single TCR beta chain sequence along with its context. What it recognizes is unknown. An end of the junction does not agree with germline; a read error may underlie this. The culture ran for about 11 days, and then CD4+ T cells were isolated. Either the BNT162b2 or mRNA-1273 vaccine was given to participants in two doses. Vaccinees lacked prior SARS-CoV-2 infection and tested negative for nucleocapsid antibodies. Sequencing used immunoSEQ multiplex PCR; TCRdb keeps in-frame clones, though not all of them. The data contain some 47,000 clones, 55% to 75% of them seen just once; the ten biggest clones take up around 6.7%. This sample was included in a study of vaccination effects on CD4 cells after COVID-19. Background on the study: ViraFEST expansion of antigen-specific CD4+ T cells with viral peptide pools preceded sequencing. After the second dose, samples were taken at median day 72.

The CDR3 extends over 17 amino acids. The germline V gene encodes CDR1 LGHDT and CDR2 YNNKEL (reference sequence). V gene TRBV3-1 (or the pseudogene TRBV3-2) combines with J gene TRBJ2-3, with unresolved D. The material was CD4+ T cells from PBMCs cultured without peptide, obtained after COVID-19 vaccination. The receptor's source is a human donor who received a COVID-19 vaccine. CDR3 coding DNA: TGTGCCAGCAGCAAAGACCAGTCTCCCTGGAGCGCGATGACGCAGTATTTT. Translated, it gives CASSKDQSPWSAMTQYF.